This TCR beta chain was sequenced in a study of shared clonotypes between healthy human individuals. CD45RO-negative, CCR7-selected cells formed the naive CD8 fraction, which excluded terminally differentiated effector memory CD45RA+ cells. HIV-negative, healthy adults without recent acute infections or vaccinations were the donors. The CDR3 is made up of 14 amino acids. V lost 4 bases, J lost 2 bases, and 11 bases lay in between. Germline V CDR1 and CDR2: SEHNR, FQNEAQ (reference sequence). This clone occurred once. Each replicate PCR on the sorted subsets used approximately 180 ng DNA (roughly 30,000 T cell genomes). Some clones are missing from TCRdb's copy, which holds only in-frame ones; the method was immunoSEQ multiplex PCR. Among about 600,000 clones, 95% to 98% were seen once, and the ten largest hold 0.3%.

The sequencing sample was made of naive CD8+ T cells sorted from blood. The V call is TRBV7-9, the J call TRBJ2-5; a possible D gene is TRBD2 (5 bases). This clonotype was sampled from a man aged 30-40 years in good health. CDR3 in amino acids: CASSSIPGQETQYF. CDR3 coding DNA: TGTGCCAGCAGCTCGATCCCGGGACAAGAGACCCAGTACTTC.